These 10 T cell receptor beta chains came from one sample sequenced in a study of blood T cell repertoires in COVID-19. The repertoire was sequenced with immunoSEQ multiplex PCR; TCRdb's copy has only in-frame clones and lacks some. The sample shows about 230,000 clones, less than 90% of them seen only once. The source material was peripheral blood. The receptors originated from a woman aged 70-85 years with active or convalescent COVID-19.

The rearrangement joins TRBV3-1 (or the pseudogene TRBV3-2) to TRBJ2-7; 12 positions match TRBD2. The CDR3 is made up of 14 amino acids. Germline loops: CDR1 LGHDT, CDR2 YNNKEL (reference sequence). The V and J ends lost 8 bases and 2 bases, in that order; junction bases with no gene match: 4. The CDR3 coding sequence is TGTGCCAGCTTGACTAGCGGGGGACCCTACGAGCAGTACTTC. Translated: CASLTSGGPYEQYF.

The rearrangement links TRBV7-9 to TRBJ2-5; weak D call: TRBD2 (6 bases). CDR1 is SEHNR and CDR2 is FQNEAQ in the germline V gene (reference sequence). This CDR3 region has 16 residues. V gave up 0 bases and J gave up 7 bases, with 18 bases separating them. The CDR3: CASSLAYGAGEGTQYF. The CDR3 nucleotides are TGTGCCAGCAGCTTAGCGTACGGAGCGGGTGAGGGGACCCAGTACTTC.

The chain is built from TRBV5-1 and TRBJ2-1; weak D call: TRBD1 (7 bases). The germline V gene encodes CDR1 SGHRS and CDR2 YFSETQ. This CDR3 contains 12 residues. Trimming stripped 5 bases from V and 7 bases from J, with 10 bases between. The DNA of the CDR3 is TGCGCCAGCAGGCCAGGGGGGAATGAGCAGTTCTTC. Its translation: CASRPGGNEQFF. Full variable domain (outside the CDR3, taken from reference TRBV5-1 and TRBJ2-1): KAGVTQTPRYLIKTRGQQVTLSCSPISGHRSVSWYQQTPGQGLQFLFEYFSETQRNKGNFPGRFSGRQFSNSRSEMNVSTLELGDSALYLCASRPGGNEQFFGPGTRLTVL.

The chain is built from TRBV7-2 and TRBJ1-3, with 8 bases identical to TRBD1. The CDR3 spans 17 residues. Unmatched junction bases numbered 10, after V lost 2 bases and J lost 4 bases. The germline V gene has CDR1 SGHTA and CDR2 FQGNSA. CDR3 amino acids: CASSLTLTGAAGNTIYF. The CDR3 region has the DNA TGTGCCAGCAGCTTAACCCTGACAGGGGCTGCCGGAAACACCATATATTTT.

V usage is TRBV30 and J usage is TRBJ2-1, with D unresolved. The V gene lost 4 bases and the J gene lost 5 bases, with 15 bases spanning the gap. The germline CDR1 and CDR2 sequences are GTSNPN and SVGIG (reference sequence). The CDR3 has 14 residues. The CDR3 sequence: CAWITPWAHNEQFF. CDR3 bases: TGTGCCTGGATTACGCCCTGGGCACACAATGAGCAGTTCTTC.

CDR3 amino acids: CASSQAEGIYEQYF. DNA of the CDR3: TGTGCCAGCAGCCAAGCCGAGGGCATCTACGAGCAGTACTTC. The chain combines TRBV4-2 with TRBJ2-7; the D gene is possibly TRBD2 (5 bases). V was clipped by 1 base and J by 3 bases, with 10 bases between them. The CDR3 is 14 amino acids. In germline, CDR1 is LGHNA, CDR2 YNFKEQ.

The J gene is TRBJ1-3, the V gene TRBV5-6; no definite D call. Trimming removed 7 bases from V and 0 bases from J, with 14 bases in between. CDR3 length: 15 residues. The germline V gene has CDR1 SGHDT and CDR2 YYEEEE. The CDR3 bases are TGTGCCAGCCTCTCGTATGGTAGCTCTGGAAACACCATATATTTT. Amino acid sequence: CASLSYGSSGNTIYF.

The genes are TRBV6-6 and TRBJ2-2; 12 bases line up with TRBD2. J gave up 8 bases and V 7 bases, and 11 bases lay outside the gene matches. Germline lookup yields CDR1 MNHNY and CDR2 SVGAGI (reference sequence). This CDR3 has 16 amino acids. The CDR3 loop reads CASTQGLAGSGGELFF. As DNA, the CDR3 is TGTGCCAGCACCCAGGGACTAGCGGGCTCCGGGGGGGAGCTGTTTTTT.

This clone was detected only once. This chain joins TRBV7-8 and TRBJ2-5; the match to TRBD2 covers 12 bases. V was pared by 1 base and J by 5 bases, with 8 bases of the junction left unmatched. The CDR3 spans 17 residues. Germline V gene data show CDR1 as SGHVS and CDR2 as FQNEAQ. The CDR3 spells CASSLVLAGGPGETQYF. In DNA, the CDR3 is TGTGCCAGCAGCTTAGTGCTAGCGGGAGGGCCGGGGGAGACCCAGTACTTC.

In the case of this clone: Other DNA sequences in the same sample also yield this CDR3. The CDR3 coding sequence is TGCAGCGTTGAAGGAGGGACAGGGGCCAACGAGCAGTACTTC. It specifies CSVEGGTGANEQYF. The chain links TRBV29-1 to TRBJ2-7, with 10 bases lining up with TRBD1. V shed 1 base, J shed 5 bases, and the junction held 5 bases outside the gene matches. Germline CDR1 reads SQVTM; CDR2 reads ANQGSEA. The CDR3 has 14 residues.